This TCR beta chain was obtained from a study of neurological immune-mediated disorders. TCRdb processed the 5' RACE reads anew with MiXCR; each CDR3 protein has one entry. The sample has over 45,000 distinct CDR3 sequences, about 4.2% seen once; the top ten hold about 2%. This clonotype came up many times. The material sequenced was CD4+ T cells from blood. The sequence was collected from a woman in her thirties or forties with multiple sclerosis.

CDR3 coding DNA: TGCGCCAGCAGTGCCGCAGGGGGCTACCCTGAAGCTTTCTTT. Its translation: CASSAAGGYPEAFF. The chain recombines TRBV5-1 with TRBJ1-1, with 8 bases fitting TRBD1. V lost 5 bases and J lost 6; bases outside the gene matches: 9. Germline V gene sequence: CDR1 SGHRS, CDR2 YFSETQ. The CDR3 has 14 residues.